This T cell receptor (beta chain) is from a study of breast tumors, draining lymph nodes, adjacent tissues. Points from the study as a whole: The lymph node origin of tumor T cells was framed as consistent with a hypothesis, not demonstrated. Luminal-like breast cancer showed significantly greater tumor-nontumor repertoire similarity than basal-like breast cancer did. Compared with lymph nodes, tumors were less diverse; compared with nontumor tissue, more. Data fit most tumor T cells coming from lymph node, expanding in tumor.

The lymph nodes were axillary draining lymph nodes from breast cancer patients. This clonotype was seen repeatedly, ten times or more. Its antigen is undetermined. MiXCR, run by TCRdb on the multiplex PCR reads, gives a single entry per CDR3 protein. Altogether 150,000 to 200,000 distinct CDR3 sequences are present, approximately 33% being singletons, with the ten largest covering more than 4%. V lost 5 bases and J lost 1, with 24 bases in between. From germline, CDR1 is DFQATT and CDR2 SNEGSKA (reference sequence). CDR3 length: 17 residues. V and J are TRBV20-1 and TRBJ2-7; a weak D match, TRBD1 (6 bases). The TCR originated in a female donor with breast cancer. Some clones in this sample may be carry-over from other donors' samples. Sequenced sample: axillary lymph node tissue. The CDR3 nucleotides are TGCAGTGCTCCCCTCTTCGGGACATCTACTAGATCCTACGAGCAGTACTTC. Translating gives CSAPLFGTSTRSYEQYF.